Included here is one T cell receptor (beta chain) sequence, with context. Its antigen is unknown. The data were obtained in a study of vaccination effects on CD4 cells after COVID-19. The CDR3 contains 13 residues. CDR1 and CDR2 (germline): SGHRS, YFSETQ. Trimming took 4 bases from V and 4 from J, leaving 11 bases between them. Following 10 days of culture, CD4+ T cells were isolated. Either the mRNA-1273 or the BNT162b2 vaccine was given to participants as two doses. Nucleocapsid antibody tests were negative, and the vaccine recipients had no prior SARS-CoV-2 infection. Sequenced by immunoSEQ multiplex PCR; TCRdb stores in-frame clones only, minus some. The profile covers about 66,000 clones, with around 80% appearing a single time and 2.4% taken by the ten largest.

The receptor was isolated from a human donor who received a COVID-19 vaccine. Material: CD4+ T cells from PBMCs cultured without peptide, obtained after COVID-19 vaccination. The V call is TRBV5-1, the J call TRBJ1-1, with D possibly TRBD1 on 6 matching bases. The CDR3 reads CASSRDRSTEAFF. The CDR3 region has the DNA TGCGCCAGCAGCCGAGACAGGTCCACTGAAGCTTTCTTT.